Given below is one T cell receptor beta chain in context. The data are from a study of OX40 agonist ivuxolimab in advanced cancers. Sequencing used immunoSEQ multiplex PCR; TCRdb keeps in-frame clones, though not all of them. The sample records around 45,000 clones, about 90% being singletons. V lost 8 bases and J lost 0, with 17 bases in between. Per the germline V gene, CDR1 is MDHEN and CDR2 is SYDVKM. This CDR3 has 16 residues. The sequencing here drew on CD4+ or CD8+ T cells sorted from blood, taken in a trial of the OX40 agonist ivuxolimab. This chain uses TRBV28 with TRBJ2-1; D tentatively fits TRBD1 or TRBD2 (6 bases each). The TCR comes from an adult with an advanced solid tumor such as melanoma, head and neck, liver or kidney cancer. The chain's CDR3 is CASARGGSISYNEQFF. The CDR3 DNA is TGTGCCAGCGCAAGAGGGGGGAGCATCTCCTACAATGAGCAGTTCTTC.